Presented here are 5 T cell receptor beta chains from one specimen sequenced in a study of CD8+ T cells in alopecia areata. Noted treatment: oral pan-JAK inhibitor, 5-10 mg twice daily. The authors extracted RNA and reverse transcribed it into cDNA as the sequencing template. Profiling relied on immunoSEQ multiplex PCR, and the TCRdb table lists in-frame clones only, not all of them. The sample includes some 190,000 clones, about 47% of them seen just once. Here the sequenced sample was CD8+ T cells sorted from blood, taken at roughly week 53, from a patient treated with tofacitinib. These receptors originate from a human donor with alopecia areata.

The chain recombines TRBV4-1 with TRBJ1-1; weak D call: TRBD1 (5 bases). V shed 3 bases and J shed 4 bases, with 12 bases lying between them. In germline, CDR1 is MGHRA, CDR2 YSYEKL. This CDR3 spans 14 amino acids. The CDR3 loop is CASSQPLGGTEAFF. Written as DNA, the CDR3 is TGCGCCAGCAGCCAGCCTCTGGGGGGCACTGAAGCTTTCTTT.

This clone has only a few counts. The V gene is TRBV6-6, the J gene TRBJ1-5, with a possible D match to TRBD1 (5 bases). The ends were cut back, 7 bases at V and 4 bases at J, with 14 bases in the middle. The CDR3 loop spans 14 amino acids. The germline CDR1 and CDR2 sequences are MNHNY and SVGAGI (reference sequence). Written as DNA, the CDR3 is TGTGCCAGCACCCAGGGTAGGGGAAATCAGCCCCAGCATTTT. Translated, it gives CASTQGRGNQPQHF.

This clone was observed a handful of times. The chain carries TRBV5-1 and TRBJ1-1, with TRBD1 identical over 8 bases. Germline assignment: CDR1 SGHRS and CDR2 YFSETQ. This CDR3 is built from 13 residues. With 4 bases clipped from V and 5 bases from J, the junction kept 4 bases outside the gene matches. The CDR3: CASSAYRGTEAFF. The CDR3 bases are TGCGCCAGCAGCGCCTACAGGGGGACTGAAGCTTTCTTT. The variable domain in full, with the rest retrieved from reference TRBV5-1 and TRBJ1-1, is KAGVTQTPRYLIKTRGQQVTLSCSPISGHRSVSWYQQTPGQGLQFLFEYFSETQRNKGNFPGRFSGRQFSNSRSEMNVSTLELGDSALYLCASSAYRGTEAFFGQGTRLTVV.

The count of this clone is one. The chain recombines TRBV11-2 with TRBJ2-7; possibly TRBD2 for D (7 bases). The CDR3 is 14 amino acids. Germline CDR1 is SGHAT and CDR2 is FQNNGV. Trimming removed 7 bases from V and 1 base from J, with 14 bases in between. The CDR3 coding sequence is TGTGCCAGCACCATTGGGGGGGCATCCTACGAGCAGTACTTC. Amino acid sequence: CASTIGGASYEQYF. The full variable domain, completed using reference TRBV11-2 and TRBJ2-7, is EAGVAQSPRYKIIEKRQSVAFWCNPISGHATLYWYQQILGQGPKLLIQFQNNGVVDDSQLPKDRFSAERLKGVDSTLKIQPAKLEDSAVYLCASTIGGASYEQYFGPGTRLTVT.

This clone was counted a few times. J is TRBJ1-1 and V is TRBV4-2; 7 positions match TRBD1. Germline V CDR1 and CDR2: LGHNA, YNFKEQ. The CDR3 runs 16 residues. V was pared by 0 bases and J by 3 bases, with 7 bases of the junction left unmatched. The chain's CDR3 is CASSQERGQFYTEAFF. The CDR3 region has the DNA TGTGCCAGCAGCCAAGAAAGGGGACAGTTTTACACTGAAGCTTTCTTT.